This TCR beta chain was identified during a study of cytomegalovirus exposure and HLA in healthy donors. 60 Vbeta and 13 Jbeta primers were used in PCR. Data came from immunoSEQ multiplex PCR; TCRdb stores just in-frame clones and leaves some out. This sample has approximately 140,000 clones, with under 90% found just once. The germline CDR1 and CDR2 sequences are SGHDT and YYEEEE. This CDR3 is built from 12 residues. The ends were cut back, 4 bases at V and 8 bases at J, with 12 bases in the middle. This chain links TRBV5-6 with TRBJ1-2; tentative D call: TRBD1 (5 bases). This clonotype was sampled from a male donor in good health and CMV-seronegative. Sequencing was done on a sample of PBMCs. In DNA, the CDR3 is TGTGCCAGCAGCCCGGGGACTCAGGGCTACACCTTC. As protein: CASSPGTQGYTF.